This TCR beta chain was captured by sequencing in a study of blood T cells in healthy people across ages. On this clonotype: Its target is unknown.

Combining a sample-barcoded 5' primer with a J-beta primer mix, a second PCR ran for roughly 7 to 11 cycles. Every sample produced at least 2.5 million CDR3-containing paired-end reads. TCRdb analysed the 5' RACE reads with MiXCR anew, one entry per CDR3 protein. The sample includes over 1.5 million distinct CDR3 sequences, around half of them seen just once. The V and J ends lost 5 bases and 0 bases respectively, with 5 bases between them. Per the germline V gene, CDR1 is MNHEY and CDR2 is SMNVEV (reference sequence). The CDR3 covers 14 residues. Whole-study findings and limits: Older age went with lower TCR beta diversity per million T cells, in a roughly linear way.

Sequenced input: blood. This TCR derives from a woman aged 40 to 55 in good health. The chain links TRBV27 to TRBJ2-6; D gene ambiguous. The CDR3 spells CASSEFSGANVLTF. In DNA form, the CDR3 reads TGTGCCAGCAGTGAGTTCTCTGGGGCCAACGTCCTGACTTTC.